This T cell receptor (beta chain) was retrieved from a study of shared clonotypes between healthy human individuals. The assay was immunoSEQ multiplex PCR, and TCRdb's table has in-frame clones only and misses some. Among more than 1 million clones listed, about 84% were seen once. Points from the study as a whole: Among a handful of donors, 4.5% to 5.5% of naive CD4 clonotypes were found in common.

This clone occurred a few times. The antigen remains undetermined. The CDR3 loop spans 13 amino acids. V gave up 9 bases and J gave up 4 bases; unmatched junction bases: 6. Germline CDR1 reads SEHNR; CDR2 reads FQNEAQ (reference sequence). The specimen was memory CD4+ T cells from PBMCs. Subset in this sample: CD45RA-negative fraction. This TCR derives from a man aged 18 to 29 in good health. Some clones in this sample may be carry-over from other donors' samples. The gene calls are TRBV7-9 and TRBJ1-5; 7 positions match TRBD1. CDR3 loop: CASARDSNQPQHF. For the CDR3, the DNA is TGTGCCAGTGCCAGGGACAGTAATCAGCCCCAGCATTTT.